The clone carrying this T cell receptor beta chain was seen ten or more times. Its antigen is undetermined. RNA transcripts were the source from which TCR beta CDR3 regions were amplified. HTBI primers were employed in first-round RT-PCR, then a second-round multiplex PCR followed. TCRdb reprocessed the multiplex PCR reads via MiXCR and lists one record per CDR3 protein. The top ten clones hold 3.5% to 4.5% of a sample with 500,000 to 600,000 distinct CDR3 sequences, approximately 35% of them seen once. These data belong to a study of Graves' ophthalmopathy and Graves' hyperthyroidism. Notes on the study in general: A model built from 13 signatures distinguished ophthalmopathy from stable hyperthyroidism with roughly 90% sensitivity and 81.08% specificity.

The sequence was collected from an adult man with Graves' hyperthyroidism. Sequencing was done on a sample of peripheral blood or thyroid tissue (not recorded which).

CDR3: CASNPRGRSNQPQHF. The CDR3 coding sequence is TGTGCCAGCAACCCTCGGGGCAGAAGCAATCAGCCCCAGCATTTT. V and J are TRBV7-8 and TRBJ1-5, with D possibly matching TRBD1 (5 bases). The germline gives CDR1 SGHVS, CDR2 FQNEAQ. The CDR3 is made up of 15 amino acids. V was shortened by 7 bases and J by 1 base, with 14 bases between the two germline ends.